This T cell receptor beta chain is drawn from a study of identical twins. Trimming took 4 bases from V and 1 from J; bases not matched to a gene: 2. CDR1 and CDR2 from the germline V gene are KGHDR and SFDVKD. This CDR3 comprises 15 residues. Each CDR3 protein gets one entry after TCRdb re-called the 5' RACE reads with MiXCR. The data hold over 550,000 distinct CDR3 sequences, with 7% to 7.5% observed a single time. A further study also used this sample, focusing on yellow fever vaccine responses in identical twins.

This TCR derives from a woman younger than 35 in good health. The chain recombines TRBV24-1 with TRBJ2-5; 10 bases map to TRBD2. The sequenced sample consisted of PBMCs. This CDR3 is CATSDWTSGQETQYF. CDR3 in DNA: TGTGCCACCAGTGACTGGACTAGCGGCCAAGAGACCCAGTACTTC.